A single sample is the source of the 12 T cell receptor beta chains below, sequenced in a study of regulatory T cells in long-lasting Graves disease. Stated time point: newly diagnosed GD, antithyroid drugs for less than 3 months. The TCR library used RNA extracted from PBMCs. The authors built TCR beta libraries using iRepertoire HTBI primers and Arm-PCR of CDR3 regions. TCRdb used MiXCR to reprocess the multiplex PCR reads, holding one entry per CDR3 protein. Among 440,000 or so distinct CDR3 sequences, around 14% were seen once, and the ten largest hold approximately 15%. The same specimen was also included in a second study, on T cells in Graves' hyperthyroidism and ophthalmopathy.

The specimen was peripheral blood mononuclear cells (PBMCs), collected at new diagnosis, from a patient treated with antithyroid drugs. The receptors were sampled from a woman aged 25 to 39 with Graves disease.

The sample holds many counts of this clonotype. Its ends do not fully match the called genes, so a read error is possible. The chain carries TRBV11-2 and TRBJ2-3; 12 nucleotides align to TRBD2. CDR3 length: 16 residues. The V gene's germline CDR1 is SGHAT and CDR2 FQNNGV. Here the CDR3 DNA reads TGCGCCAGCAGCTTCCTAGCGGGAGGGCGGACAGATACGCAGTATTTT. Encoded protein: CASSFLAGGRTDTQYF.

The sample holds many counts of this clonotype. Germline is not matched at one junction end, which may reflect a read error. V is TRBV5-5 and J is TRBJ2-3; D possibly corresponds to TRBD1 (5 bases). This CDR3 has 11 amino acids. The germline V gene has CDR1 SGHKS and CDR2 YYEKEE (reference sequence). In nucleotides, the CDR3 is TGTGCCAGCACCATAAACAGGAGCCAGTTTTTC. Its translation is CASTINRSQFF. Full variable domain (remainder filled in from reference TRBV5-5 and TRBJ2-3): DAGVTQSPTHLIKTRGQQVTLRCSPISGHKSVSWYQQVLGQGPQFIFQYYEKEERGRGNFPDRFSARQFPNYSSELNVNALLLGDSALYLCASTINRSQFFGPGTRLTVL.

Only a few counts were recorded for this clonotype. The chain carries TRBV27 and TRBJ1-1; no clear D. The CDR3 is 13 residues long. V lost 8 bases, J lost 1 base, and 11 bases lay in between. The germline CDR1 and CDR2 sequences are MNHEY and SMNVEV (reference sequence). CDR3 coding DNA: TGTGCCAGCGGTGTTAGTTGGAACACTGAAGCTTTCTTT. This encodes CASGVSWNTEAFF.

This clonotype was recorded a few times. V gene TRBV5-1 combines with J gene TRBJ2-3, with TRBD1 identical over 11 bases. The V gene end was trimmed by 3 bases and the J gene end by 5 bases; junction bases not matched to a gene: 2. This CDR3 contains 14 residues. CDR1 and CDR2 (germline): SGHRS, YFSETQ. The CDR3 reads CASSYGTGGDTQYF. CDR3 in DNA: TGCGCCAGCAGCTATGGGACAGGGGGAGATACGCAGTATTTT.

This sequence joins TRBV19 and TRBJ2-1; 10 bases match TRBD2. Trimming cost V 3 bases and J 8 bases; bases outside gene matches: 10. Germline V gives CDR1 LNHDA, CDR2 SQIVND (reference sequence). CDR3 length: 16 residues. This CDR3 reads CASSIGSGRAIHEQFF. CDR3 bases: TGTGCCAGTAGTATCGGCAGCGGGAGGGCAATTCATGAGCAGTTCTTC.

V usage is TRBV24-1 and J usage is TRBJ2-3; TRBD1 is a possible D gene (5 bases). The germline gives CDR1 KGHDR, CDR2 SFDVKD. CDR3 length equals 15 residues. The V end was cut by 4 bases, the J end by 2 bases, with 12 bases between. In nucleotides, the CDR3 is TGTGCCACCAGTGAACCGACAGAGACCACAGATACGCAGTATTTT. Protein sequence: CATSEPTETTDTQYF.

J is TRBJ1-2 and V is TRBV7-9; TRBD1 matches at 7 bases. J was trimmed by 5 bases and V by 5 bases; bases with no gene match: 8. This CDR3 contains 14 residues. Germline V gives CDR1 SEHNR, CDR2 FQNEAQ (reference sequence). CDR3 sequence (DNA): TGTGCCAGCAGCGTCCGTACAGGGGATTATGGCTACACCTTC. Translated, it gives CASSVRTGDYGYTF.

This clonotype came up many times. The chain combines TRBV12-3 or TRBV12-4 with TRBJ2-2, with a possible D match to TRBD2 (6 bases). This CDR3 comprises 14 residues. V was cut by 2 bases and J by 6 bases, with 10 bases left in between. CDR3 region: CASSLRAGPGELFF. CDR3 DNA: TGTGCCAGCAGTTTAAGAGCGGGCCCCGGGGAGCTGTTTTTT.

At least ten counts were recorded for this clonotype. V usage is TRBV7-9 and J usage is TRBJ1-1; 7 positions match TRBD1. V lost 6 bases and J lost 4; bases outside the gene matches: 14. The CDR3 covers 16 residues. CDR1 and CDR2 from the germline V gene are SEHNR and FQNEAQ (reference sequence). Here the CDR3 DNA reads TGTGCCAGCAGTAATACAGGGGCCATGGGCGGCACTGAAGCTTTCTTT. Translated: CASSNTGAMGGTEAFF.

This clonotype showed up just a few times. This chain uses TRBV6-1 with TRBJ2-1; possibly TRBD1 for D (5 bases). Germline assignment: CDR1 MNHNS and CDR2 SASEGT. V was pared by 6 bases and J by 8 bases, with 17 bases between. The CDR3 runs 14 residues. CDR3 in amino acids: CASSKGPTADEQFF. CDR3 bases: TGTGCCAGCAGCAAAGGGCCGACAGCTGATGAGCAGTTCTTC.

The table lists this clonotype with many counts. This rearrangement joins TRBV6-1 to TRBJ2-5, with TRBD2 matching over 11 bases. After removal of 6 bases from V and 6 bases from J, the junction contained 6 bases not matched to a gene. Germline V gene data show CDR1 as MNHNS and CDR2 as SASEGT. The CDR3 extends over 14 amino acids. The CDR3 here is CASRLAGGLKTQYF. For the CDR3, the DNA is TGTGCCAGCAGGTTAGCGGGAGGGTTGAAGACCCAGTACTTC.

This clonotype was found many times. V gene TRBV6-5 combines with J gene TRBJ2-3; 7 bases agree with TRBD1. The CDR3 sequence is 14 residues long. The germline gives CDR1 MNHEY, CDR2 SVGAGI. The trim removed 6 bases at V and 0 bases at J, leaving 3 bases unmatched. Here the CDR3 reads CASSYRGSTDTQYF. CDR3 nucleotide sequence: TGTGCCAGCAGCTACAGGGGCAGCACAGATACGCAGTATTTT.